The rows below give T cell receptor beta chains drawn from one sample of a study of CD8 T cells in ankylosing spondylitis. TCRdb re-derived calls from the 5' RACE reads in MiXCR, one entry per CDR3 protein. The data contain 220,000 or so distinct CDR3 sequences, around 20% of them singletons. The specimen sequenced was blood, either unsorted or a sorted T cell fraction (not recorded which). These receptors originate from a male donor with ankylosing spondylitis. CDR3s include the opening cysteine and the closing phenylalanine or tryptophan. A D gene is named only where the DNA matches it firmly.

TRBJ1-2 TRBV7-9 TRBD1 CASSFTGTADYGYTF
TRBJ1-5 TRBV4-2 TRBD1 CASSQDWDRGLSSNQPQHF
TRBJ2-7 TRBV7-8 TRBD2 CASSPGTSGVFSYEQYF
TRBJ2-2 TRBV9 . CASSVPRGTANTGELFF
TRBJ2-7 TRBV27 . CASSPNLGSYEQYF
TRBJ1-2 TRBV7-6 TRBD1 CASSIWQGDGYTF
TRBJ1-1 TRBV4-1 . CASSQEGGMNTEAFF
TRBJ2-1 TRBV9 TRBD2 CASSVGLAGGLYNEQFF
TRBJ2-7 TRBV20-1 . CSARWGGALTYEQYF
TRBJ2-2 TRBV7-3 TRBD2 CASSNTGLADTGELFF
TRBJ1-6 TRBV20-1 . CSARDLLGTSSYNSPLHF
TRBJ2-7 TRBV7-9 . CASSPAPVDEQYF
TRBJ2-5 TRBV29-1 TRBD2 CSVEPPSGGPVETQYF